This section outlines one T cell receptor (beta chain) sequence together with its context. Its specific antigen is unknown. The sample holds no much larger clone one base away, and base qualities are not on file. Separate amplification of TCR alpha and beta chain libraries was performed from the second PCR step onward. The CMV status of each donor was determined by measuring IFNgamma production from CD4+ T cells after fresh PBMCs had been stimulated overnight with CMV viral lysate. Miltenyi beads were used first to positively select CD4 T cells, and CD8 T cells were then positively selected from the CD4-negative fraction. Cells stained for CD3, CD4, CD8, CD45RA, CD27 and a live/dead dye were sorted on a BD Aria II into four subsets by CD45RA and CD27. Blood came from a few healthy volunteers, each fractionated into CD4 and CD8 T cells and then into four differentiation subsets. About 120 ml of peripheral blood was drawn per donor, and PBMC were isolated by Ficoll-Paque PLUS density-gradient centrifugation. The sorted cells were lysed in RLT buffer, after which RNA was extracted using a Qiagen RNeasy kit and kept at -80 degrees C.

To prepare the library, UMI-ligation and nested PCR was applied. To cover both TRBC1 and TRBC2, the beta constant-region primer consisted of an equimolar mix of two oligonucleotides. The ligated cDNA went through four rounds of PCR with nested alpha and beta constant-region primers together with the SP2 primer. T4 RNA ligase 1 ligated a single-stranded oligonucleotide carrying the SP2 primer and a 12-nucleotide UMI to the cDNA 3' end. Incubation of the ligation reaction lasted 20-24 hours at 16 degrees C. PCR2 was typically performed as a SYBR Green qPCR and was stopped at a predetermined threshold so that over-amplification was prevented. Every purification after the first one was done using Agencourt AMPure XP magnetic beads. Libraries were quantified by Qubit and checked on a TapeStation, with a main peak expected near 650 bp. Pooled libraries were sequenced on an Illumina MiSeq with v2 2x251 paired-end kits, typically giving roughly 0.9-2.2 million reads per sample. Each sample library was pooled at around 4.1 nM, and about 5-7.5% PhiX was included to improve cluster recognition. Turning to the authors' computational methods: V and J genes were assigned to Demultiplexor-processed FASTQ reads by Decombinator through tag matching, with a single base-pair mismatch being allowed. By using UMIs, Collapsinator corrected both sequencing errors and the frequency errors caused by PCR heterogeneity. CDR3Translator translated TCRs and extracted CDR3s from the conserved cysteine to the FGXG phenylalanine, flagging non-productive sequences. Gini, Shannon entropy and inverse Simpson indices were calculated on repertoires subsampled to equal numbers of UMI-defined TCRs. Power-law fits to clonotype abundance distributions were performed by maximum likelihood within the linear range. On one naive CD8 sample, the pipeline and MIGEC gave similar UMI counts, unique TCR numbers and clonal distributions. Repertoires were searched for several thousand CMV-associated CDR3 sequences compiled from VDJdb and a published dataset. TCRdb reprocessed the public reads (quality trimming at Q25 with fastp, clone calling with MiXCR) and kept in-frame beta chains. Here each entry gathers all rows of one CDR3 protein and keeps the most common genes and DNA. The V and J calls were not made by the authors but by TCRdb's processing. Within this sample are 120,000 or so distinct CDR3 sequences, with roughly 32% of them counted one time only. The ten biggest clones cover approximately 0.9% of the sample.

These data come from a study of naive and memory T cell subsets (dated by TCRdb to about 2017). About the study as a whole: The study applied an open-source, UMI-based TCR alpha and beta sequencing pipeline to sorted naive and memory peripheral blood T cell subsets. RNA was DNase-treated and reverse transcribed with TCR constant-region primers, mostly using SuperScript III. The functional CMV T cell responses agreed completely with IgG serology results. Findings and caveats that apply to the study as a whole: Single alpha or beta chain sequences, rather than paired alpha/beta receptors, were used to define clonotypes. Gini index rose and Shannon and inverse Simpson diversity fell from naive through CM, EM and EMRA in both CD4 and CD8 cells. The repertoire findings for the naive and memory subsets could not be validated, as no ground truth was available. After error correction, over 90% of naive TCR sequences appeared only once, giving much steeper abundance distributions than memory subsets. TCR abundance followed a power law with an exponent that was different for naive and memory subsets but consistent across the three individuals. RNA-based TCR counts may be affected by expression changes linked to T cell activation and differentiation.

As encoded in the germline V gene, CDR1 is MNHEY while CDR2 is SVGEGT. From the cysteine through the phenylalanine, the CDR3 covers 14 amino acids. Left in the record is the CDR3 DNA by itself, 42 bases read in frame from the first base. V is shortened by 5 bases, J by 1 base, and the region joining them spans 11 bases. Material for sequencing was central memory CD4+ T cells from blood. Interpreted using the paper, the cell subset or site label stands for: central memory, CD45RA- CD27+. The chain is assembled from TRBV6-2 or TRBV6-3 and TRBJ1-1; the D gene lacks a confident call. The TCR sequence derives from a human donor in good health. The CDR3 region has the sequence CASSEIQRNTEAFF. The DNA sequence is given as TGTGCCAGCAGTGAGATACAGCGGAACACTGAAGCTTTCTTT.